This paragraph reports one T cell receptor (beta chain). The antigen is unknown. Sequencing used immunoSEQ multiplex PCR; TCRdb keeps in-frame clones, though not all of them. The table has some 120,000 clones, more than 95% seen once. The data belong to a study of cytomegalovirus exposure and HLA in healthy donors. Broader study findings: TCR beta chains numbering more than 150 were designated cytomegalovirus-associated. In vitro work confirmed that a few CMV-associated chains recognize CMV antigens.

The donors were members of the roughly 120-subject validation cohort (separate from the approximately 650-subject first cohort). Germline V gives CDR1 SEHNR, CDR2 FQNEAQ (reference sequence). The V end lost 5 bases, the J end lost 5 bases, and 10 bases lay between the germline ends. The CDR3 totals 12 residues. The receptor's source is a man aged 18 to 30 in good health and CMV-seronegative. Sequenced: PBMCs. This chain joins TRBV7-9 and TRBJ2-7, with a weak D call TRBD2 (6 bases). CDR3 in DNA: TGTGCCAGCAGCCAAACGGGGGACGAGCAGTACTTC. Protein product: CASSQTGDEQYF.